A selection of T cell receptor beta chains follows, all from one sample in a study of blood T cell repertoires in COVID-19. TCRdb's table, derived via immunoSEQ multiplex PCR, lists solely in-frame clones and lacks some. The sample holds 70,000 or so clones, 76% seen once. The sample consisted of peripheral blood. Receptors originate from a man aged 55 to 69 with COVID-19, enrolled during active disease. CDR3s include the opening cysteine and the closing phenylalanine or tryptophan. A D gene is named only where the DNA matches it firmly. Clone size, where shown, is once, few, many, or a class for clones that have expanded.

V gene	clone size	J gene	D gene	CDR3 DNA	CDR3 protein
TRBV24-1	-	TRBJ2-1	-	TGTGCCACCAGCCTACACAATGAGCAGTTCTTC	CATSLHNEQFF
TRBV2	-	TRBJ1-6	-	TGTGCCAGCAGAACCACAGGTTATATTTCACCCCTCCACTTT	CASRTTGYISPLHF
TRBV30	-	TRBJ2-3	-	TGTGCCTGGAGTAGGGGCTTTAAACCAGATACGCAGTATTTT	CAWSRGFKPDTQYF
TRBV7-2	-	TRBJ2-1	-	TGTGCCAGCAGCTTACGGGGGAACTCCCACAATGAGCAGTTCTTC	CASSLRGNSHNEQFF
TRBV5-1	-	TRBJ1-1	TRBD1	TGCGCCAGCAGCAGTGGGGACAGGTGGGGTGGGACTGAAGCTTTCTTT	CASSSGDRWGGTEAFF
TRBV6-5	-	TRBJ2-5	-	TGTGCCACCGGGGTGGACGGCCAAGAGACCCAGTACTTC	CATGVDGQETQYF
TRBV18	-	TRBJ2-3	-	TGTGCCAGCTCACCAACAAAGAGCACAGATACGCAGTATTTT	CASSPTKSTDTQYF
TRBV7-9	-	TRBJ2-5	TRBD2	TGTGCCAGCAGCTTATCTAGCGGGGGCCAAGAGACCCAGTACTTC	CASSLSSGGQETQYF
TRBV9	few	TRBJ1-3	TRBD1	TGTGCCAGCAGCGTAGGTATGCAGGGGGCAAGTGGAAACACCATATATTTT	CASSVGMQGASGNTIYF
TRBV28	-	TRBJ2-1	-	TGTGCCAGCAGCAGCAGGGTTAATGAGCAGTTCTTC	CASSSRVNEQFF
TRBV5-1	-	TRBJ2-7	TRBD2	TGCGCCAGCAGCTTGGTTCTAGCGGGGGATTACGAGCAGTACTTC	CASSLVLAGDYEQYF
TRBV11-2	-	TRBJ2-7	TRBD2	TGTGCCAGCAGCCCGCGAAGCGGGAACTACGAGCAGTACTTC	CASSPRSGNYEQYF
TRBV6-2/TRBV6-3	-	TRBJ2-3	-	TGTGCCAGCAGTCCCCCCCCAAGTAGGGGAGATACGCAGTATTTT	CASSPPPSRGDTQYF
TRBV15	-	TRBJ2-7	TRBD2	TGTGCCACCAGCAGAGATCGGCTAGCGGGGGGATCGAGGGAGCAGTACTTC	CATSRDRLAGGSREQYF
TRBV9	-	TRBJ2-1	-	TGTGCCAGCAGCCGGTCCGGGGAAAGGCAGTTCTTC	CASSRSGERQFF
TRBV5-1	-	TRBJ2-1	TRBD1	TGCGCCAGCAGCTTGGAAAGGGGGCGCGACGATGAGCAGTTCTTC	CASSLERGRDDEQFF
TRBV9	few	TRBJ1-6	-	TGTGCCAGCAGCGGACCAGGGGTGAGAGGAAATTCACCCCTCCACTTT	CASSGPGVRGNSPLHF
TRBV27	-	TRBJ1-2	TRBD1	TGTGCCAGCGGACCACGGACAGGGGGATTAGACTATGGCTACACCTTC	CASGPRTGGLDYGYTF
TRBV19	-	TRBJ2-7	TRBD2	TGTGCCAGTAGTGCGGGGGACTACGAGCAGTACTTC	CASSAGDYEQYF
TRBV7-2	-	TRBJ2-3	-	TGTGCCAGCAGCTTAGCGGGAGCGGACACAGATACGCAGTATTTT	CASSLAGADTDTQYF
TRBV4-1	-	TRBJ2-1	TRBD1	TGCGCCAGCAGCCAAGAGGGACAGGGGGCCCCAAGGAGGAAGTTCTTC	CASSQEGQGAPRRKFF
TRBV25-1	once	TRBJ1-5	-	TGTGCCAGCAGTCCCCCGGTTCGACAGGATAGCAATCAGCCCCAGCATTTT	CASSPPVRQDSNQPQHF
TRBV10-2	few	TRBJ2-5	TRBD1	TGCGCCAGCAGGACCGGGACAGGGGACCCACGGGAGTACTTC	CASRTGTGDPREYF
TRBV18	-	TRBJ2-3	-	TGTGCCAGCTCACCAGTTGCGGGAGATACGCAGTATTTT	CASSPVAGDTQYF
TRBV5-1	-	TRBJ2-1	-	TGCGCCAGCAGCCTGTTGAGCTCCTACAATGAGCAGTTCTTC	CASSLLSSYNEQFF
TRBV11-2	-	TRBJ1-1	-	TGTGCCAGCAGCTTAGATAGGAGCGCTGAAGCTTTCTTT	CASSLDRSAEAFF
TRBV7-3	-	TRBJ2-1	TRBD2	TGTGCCAGCAGCTCCACTCTAGCGGGCTACAATGAGCAGTTCTTC	CASSSTLAGYNEQFF
TRBV5-1	-	TRBJ2-5	TRBD2	TGCGCCAGCAGCTTCGGGGGGGAGGAGACCCAGTACTTC	CASSFGGEETQYF
TRBV10-3	-	TRBJ1-4	-	TGTGCCATCAGTGCGCAGGCCGCAACTAATGAAAAACTGTTTTTT	CAISAQAATNEKLFF
TRBV4-2	few	TRBJ2-3	-	TGTGCCAGCAGCCAAGCAACCGGCAGGGCCACAGATACGCAGTATTTT	CASSQATGRATDTQYF
TRBV28	-	TRBJ1-4	TRBD1	TGTGCCAGCAGTTCTTCCCCCGGGACAGGGATATCGGTTAATGAAAAACTGTTTTTT	CASSSSPGTGISVNEKLFF
TRBV11-1	-	TRBJ2-7	TRBD2	TGTGCCAGCAGCTTCAGCGGGACGGGCGAGCAGTACTTC	CASSFSGTGEQYF
TRBV27	-	TRBJ1-5	-	TGTGCCAGCGGAGACAGGTATAGCAATCAGCCCCAGCATTTT	CASGDRYSNQPQHF
TRBV24-1	-	TRBJ1-2	TRBD1	TGTGCCCACGGGGGACAGGGGGCCGGCTACACCTTC	CAHGGQGAGYTF
TRBV15	-	TRBJ1-6	-	TGTGCCACCAGCAGTCTAATCGGGGAAAATTCACCCCTCCACTTT	CATSSLIGENSPLHF
TRBV11-2	-	TRBJ2-2	-	TGTGCCAGCAGCATTCAGGGTTTCACCGGGGAGCTGTTTTTT	CASSIQGFTGELFF
TRBV5-6	-	TRBJ1-5	TRBD1	TGTGCCAGCAGCTTCGGGACAGGTAATCAGCCCCAGCATTTT	CASSFGTGNQPQHF
TRBV30	-	TRBJ2-1	TRBD2	TGTGCCTGGAGGCGGGGGGGACTCTCCTACAATGAGCAGTTCTTC	CAWRRGGLSYNEQFF
TRBV2	-	TRBJ2-3	TRBD1	TGTGCCAGCAGTCAGGACAGGGGTGAAGATACGCAGTATTTT	CASSQDRGEDTQYF
TRBV25-1	few	TRBJ2-5	-	TGTGCCAGCAGTGAGCAAGACAGGCTGAGAGAGACCCAGTACTTC	CASSEQDRLRETQYF
TRBV2	-	TRBJ2-1	TRBD1	TGTGCCAGCAGCCAGGACAGGGGGCACTACAATGAGCAGTTCTTC	CASSQDRGHYNEQFF
TRBV7-2	once	TRBJ2-7	TRBD2	TGTGCCAGCAGCTTAACTAGCGGGATTTTCTACGAGCAGTACTTC	CASSLTSGIFYEQYF
TRBV19	-	TRBJ2-2	-	TGTGCCAGTATAAGGAACTATGGCGCCGGGGAGCTGTTTTTT	CASIRNYGAGELFF
TRBV14	-	TRBJ2-1	-	TGTGCCAGCAGGCTTAACGGCGGGACTGAGCAGTTCTTC	CASRLNGGTEQFF
TRBV3-1/TRBV3-2	-	TRBJ2-7	TRBD2	TGTGCCAGCAGCCGCGGACTAGCGGTGTCCTACGAGCAGTACTTC	CASSRGLAVSYEQYF
TRBV5-1	-	TRBJ1-4	TRBD1	TGCGCCAGCAGCTTCGACAGGGTACCAACTAATGAAAAACTGTTTTTT	CASSFDRVPTNEKLFF
TRBV21-1	-	TRBJ2-7	-	TGTGCCAGCAGCGTCCGCGGGACAGGGTTATCCTACGAGCAGTACTTC	CASSVRGTGLSYEQYF
TRBV11-1	-	TRBJ1-1	-	TGTGCCAGCAGCTTCCCAGGGTTTGAAGCTTTCTTT	CASSFPGFEAFF
TRBV6-5	once	TRBJ2-7	-	TGTGCCAGCAGCCACTCTGGCTCCTACGAGCAGTACTTC	CASSHSGSYEQYF
TRBV6-5	-	TRBJ2-1	-	TGTGCCAGCAGCACGAGGGGGGGCAATGAGCAGTTCTTC	CASSTRGGNEQFF
TRBV2	-	TRBJ2-1	-	TGTGCCAGCAGTGACGGACTAGGGGGCAATGAGCAGTTCTTC	CASSDGLGGNEQFF
TRBV9	-	TRBJ1-6	-	TGTGCCAGCAGGGGGGACACCTATAATTCACCCCTCCACTTT	CASRGDTYNSPLHF
TRBV11-3	few	TRBJ2-1	-	TGTGCCAGCAGCCCCCGGGTCACCTCCTACAATGAGCAGTTCTTC	CASSPRVTSYNEQFF
TRBV7-2	-	TRBJ2-1	-	TGTGCCAGCAGCCCCCGATTGGTTCAGAACAATGAGCAGTTCTTC	CASSPRLVQNNEQFF